This T cell receptor (beta chain) was obtained from a study of identical twins. Study-wide results and caveats: Invariant cells of the MAIT and iNKT types might have partly distorted the zero-insertion analyses. Cord blood's abundant beta clonotypes had fewer insertions, unlike memory repertoires.

MiXCR was run by TCRdb on the 5' RACE reads, yielding one entry per CDR3 protein. The sample lists hundreds of thousands of distinct CDR3 sequences, roughly 12% seen once, with around 1.6% in the top ten. This clonotype was recorded at least ten times. The antigen is not known. Germline V gene lookup returns CDR1 LNHDA and CDR2 SQIVND (reference sequence). J was trimmed by 0 bases and V by 9 bases; bases with no gene match: 4. This CDR3 contains 14 residues. These data were also reused for a study on yellow fever vaccine responses in identical twins. That work contributes: Reported findings indicate that twins' vaccine T cell responses seemed partially convergent, partially personalized.

This chain links TRBV19 with TRBJ2-7; 11 bases map to TRBD2. The sequence derives from a woman between 18 and 29 years old in good health. Sequencing input: PBMCs. This CDR3 is CASRLAGSSYEQYF. Here the CDR3 DNA reads TGTGCCAGCCGACTAGCGGGAAGCTCCTACGAGCAGTACTTC.